The clone carrying this T cell receptor beta chain was recorded at least ten times. Its antigen is unidentified. TCRdb recomputed calls from the 5' RACE reads with MiXCR, one row per CDR3 protein. The sample records approximately 520,000 distinct CDR3 sequences, less than 6% being singletons. These data originate in a study of CD8 T cells in ankylosing spondylitis. Study-level points and caveats: There was a TCR beta motif, made of several highly homologous variants, that appeared characteristic of ankylosing spondylitis blood.

Per the germline V gene, CDR1 is SGHAT and CDR2 is FQDESV (reference sequence). Trimming shortened V by 6 bases and J by 0 bases, and 14 bases separated the two germline ends. CDR3 length equals 15 residues. The source material was blood, either unsorted or a sorted T cell fraction (not recorded which). This receptor was identified in a male donor with ankylosing spondylitis. V and J are TRBV11-1 and TRBJ1-1; D call uncertain. The CDR3 nucleotides read TGTGCCAGCAGGGGAGATTGGGCGGTGAACACTGAAGCTTTCTTT. Translation gives CASRGDWAVNTEAFF.